This T cell receptor beta chain originates from a study of cytomegalovirus exposure and HLA in healthy donors. Remarks on this clone: Its antigen remains unidentified.

Whole-study results and caveats: It was reported that the classifier diagnosed cytomegalovirus status with high specificity and sensitivity in both the original and validation cohorts. When a later analysis compared HLA-associated TCR beta chains with equally common others, the HLA-associated chains turned out to be more clonally expanded and to have lower generation probabilities.

This PCR relied on a set of 60 Vbeta primers and 13 Jbeta primers. Clones were read by immunoSEQ multiplex PCR, and TCRdb kept only the in-frame ones, dropping some. The data hold roughly 100,000 clones, with over 75% observed a single time. The sequenced sample was PBMCs. This sequence originates from a man aged 55 to 70 in good health and CMV-seronegative.

This CDR3 reads CASSRPGQGTYEQYF. The DNA for the CDR3 is TGTGCCAGCAGCCGCCCGGGACAGGGTACCTACGAGCAGTACTTC. The chain links TRBV19 to TRBJ2-7; TRBD1 matches at 9 bases. The CDR3 length is 15 residues. V trimming: 9 bases; J trimming: 2 bases; junction bases outside the gene matches: 11. Germline V gene data show CDR1 as LNHDA and CDR2 as SQIVND (reference sequence). Filled out from reference TRBV19 and TRBJ2-7, the complete variable domain reads DGGITQSPKYLFRKEGQNVTLSCEQNLNHDAMYWYRQDPGQGLRLIYYSQIVNDFQKGDIAEGYSVSREKKESFPLTVTSAQKNPTAFYLCASSRPGQGTYEQYFGPGTRLTVT.